This TCR beta chain was observed in a study of blood T cell repertoires in COVID-19. Study-level background: Italy, Spain and the United States were the sources of the convalescent and acute COVID-19 samples. The cDNA or gDNA used as material had been derived from T cells, B-cell-depleted T cells, or PBMCs.

Original data processing: Estimation of nucleated cell counts was performed using reference gene primer amplification. Data came from immunoSEQ multiplex PCR; TCRdb stores just in-frame clones and leaves some out. That table is the source of V, J and clone size, and D and trimming were worked out from the DNA. The data hold more than 85,000 clones, with roughly 88% observed a single time. CDR1 and CDR2 from the germline V gene are LGHDT and YNNKEL (reference sequence). V was clipped by 4 bases and J by 1 base; unmatched bases: 5. This CDR3 spans 15 amino acids. The chain joins TRBV3-1 (or the pseudogene TRBV3-2) to TRBJ2-7; 9 positions agree with TRBD1. Sequencing input: peripheral blood. The clonotype was recovered from a woman aged 80 or over with active or convalescent COVID-19. The CDR3 reads CASSLGTGRSYEQYF. CDR3 nucleotide sequence: TGTGCCAGCAGCCTTGGGACAGGGAGATCCTACGAGCAGTACTTC.